The source of this TCR beta chain is a study of shared clonotypes between healthy human individuals. Naive CD8 cells, CD45RO-negative and positively selected for CCR7, excluded terminally differentiated effector memory CD45RA+ cells. The length of the CDR3 is 13 residues. Germline CDR1 is LGHNA and CDR2 is YNFKEQ. V was cut by 8 bases and J by 12 bases, with 21 bases left in between. The method was immunoSEQ multiplex PCR; TCRdb's version includes in-frame clones alone and lacks a portion of them. This table holds millions of clones, about 95% found once. The sequencing sample was made of naive CD8+ T cells sorted from blood. The chain carries TRBV4-2 and TRBJ2-3; D is unresolved. This TCR derives from a man younger than 30 in good health. The CDR3 DNA follows: TGTGCCAGCGCAGAAGCCGGCAGCCTTCCCCAGTATTTT. Translation gives CASAEAGSLPQYF.